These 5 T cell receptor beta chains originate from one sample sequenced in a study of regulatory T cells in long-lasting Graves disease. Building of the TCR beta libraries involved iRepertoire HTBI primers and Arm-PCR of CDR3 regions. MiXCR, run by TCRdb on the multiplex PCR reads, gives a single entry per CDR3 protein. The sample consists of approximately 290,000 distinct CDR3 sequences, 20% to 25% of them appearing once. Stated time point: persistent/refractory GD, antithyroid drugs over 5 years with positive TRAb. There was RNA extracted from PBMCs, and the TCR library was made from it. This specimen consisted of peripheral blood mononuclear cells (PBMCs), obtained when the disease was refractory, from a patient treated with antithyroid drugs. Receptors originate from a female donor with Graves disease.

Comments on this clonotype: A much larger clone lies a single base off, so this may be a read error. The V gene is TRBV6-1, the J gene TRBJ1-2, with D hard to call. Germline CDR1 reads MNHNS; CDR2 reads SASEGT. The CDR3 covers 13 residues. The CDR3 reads CASSRERNYDYTF. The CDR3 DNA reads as TGTGCCAGCTCCCGAGAGAGAAACTATGACTACACCTTC.

For the CDR3, the DNA is TGCGCCAGCAGTGAGTATAGCGGGAGGGGGAACACCGGGGAGCTGTTTTTT. It is translated as CASSEYSGRGNTGELFF. The chain carries TRBV10-1 and TRBJ2-2, with 11 bases aligning to TRBD2. Losses at the gene ends were 1 base for V and 1 base for J; bases not matched to a gene: 2. CDR3 length: 17 residues. Per germline, CDR1 WNHNN and CDR2 SYGVQD (reference sequence).

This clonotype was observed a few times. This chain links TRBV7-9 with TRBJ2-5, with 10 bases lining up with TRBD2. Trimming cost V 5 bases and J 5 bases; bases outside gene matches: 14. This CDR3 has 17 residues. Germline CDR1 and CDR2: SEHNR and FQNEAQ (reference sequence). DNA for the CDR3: TGTGCCAGCAGCAATTTGGGGGTAGCGGGAGGATTGGAGACCCAGTACTTC. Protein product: CASSNLGVAGGLETQYF.

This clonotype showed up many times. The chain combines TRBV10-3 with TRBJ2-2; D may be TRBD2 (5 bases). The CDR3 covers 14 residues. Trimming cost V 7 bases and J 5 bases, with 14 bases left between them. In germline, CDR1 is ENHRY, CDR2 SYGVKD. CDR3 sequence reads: CAIKSTSFTGELFF. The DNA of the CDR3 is TGTGCCATCAAATCCACTAGTTTTACCGGGGAGCTGTTTTTT.

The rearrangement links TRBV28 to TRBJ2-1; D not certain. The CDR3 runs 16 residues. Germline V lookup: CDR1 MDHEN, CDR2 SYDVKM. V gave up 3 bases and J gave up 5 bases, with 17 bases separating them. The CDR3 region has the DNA TGTGCCAGCAGTTTGAGGCGCGGTCCCCGGGACAATGAGCAGTTCTTC. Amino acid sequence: CASSLRRGPRDNEQFF.